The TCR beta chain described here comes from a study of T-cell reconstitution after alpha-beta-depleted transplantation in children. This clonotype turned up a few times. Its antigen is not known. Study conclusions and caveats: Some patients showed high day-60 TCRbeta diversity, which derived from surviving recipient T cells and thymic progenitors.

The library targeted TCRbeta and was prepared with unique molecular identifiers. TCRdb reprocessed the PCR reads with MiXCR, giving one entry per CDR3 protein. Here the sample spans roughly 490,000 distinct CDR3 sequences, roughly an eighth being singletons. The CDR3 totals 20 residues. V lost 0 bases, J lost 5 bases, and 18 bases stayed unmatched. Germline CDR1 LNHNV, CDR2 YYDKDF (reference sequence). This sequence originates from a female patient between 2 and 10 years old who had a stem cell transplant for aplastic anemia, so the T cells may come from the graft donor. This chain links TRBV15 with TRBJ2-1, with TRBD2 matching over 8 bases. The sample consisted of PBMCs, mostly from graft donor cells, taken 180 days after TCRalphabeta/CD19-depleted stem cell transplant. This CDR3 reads CATSRDGIFSSGVLNNEQFF. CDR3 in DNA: TGTGCCACCAGCAGAGACGGAATTTTTAGTAGCGGGGTTCTGAACAATGAGCAGTTCTTC.